The rows below give T cell receptor beta chains drawn from one sample of a study of response to subunit inactivated influenza vaccine. TCRdb passed the RT-PCR reads through MiXCR, listing each CDR3 protein once. In the table there are approximately 570,000 distinct CDR3 sequences, under 9% of which are singletons. The material was PBMCs from blood, obtained approximately 25 months after vaccination. The source is a man aged 50-75 years who received an inactivated influenza vaccine. The CDR3 runs from the conserved cysteine through the conserved F or W. A D gene is named only where the DNA matches it firmly. Size is stated for part of the rows, as once, few or many counts, or as a class when the clone is expanded.

-	TRBV9	TRBJ2-7	TRBD1	15	TGTGCCAGCAGCCCGTCCGGGACAGCCTACTACGAGCAGTACTTC	CASSPSGTAYYEQYF
many	TRBV12-3/TRBV12-4	TRBJ2-5	TRBD2	13	TGTGCCAGCAGTTTAGGGGAGGGAGAGACCCAGTACTTC	CASSLGEGETQYF
many	TRBV5-1	TRBJ2-1	TRBD2	15	TGCGCCAGCAGGGCTAGCGGCAGCTCCTACAATGAGCAGTTCTTC	CASRASGSSYNEQFF
-	TRBV4-1	TRBJ2-7	-	12	TGCGCCAGCAAGGGCAGGGGCTACGAGCAGTACTTC	CASKGRGYEQYF
many	TRBV7-7	TRBJ2-3	-	16	TGTGCCAGCAGCCCAGGTCTGAGTTCTAGCACAGATACGCAGTATTTT	CASSPGLSSSTDTQYF
few	TRBV10-2	TRBJ1-3	-	16	TGCGCCAGCAGTGAGTCGAAATCCGGAGCTGGAAACACCATATATTTT	CASSESKSGAGNTIYF
many	TRBV7-8	TRBJ1-2	TRBD1	13	TGTGCCAGCAGCCCACAGGGGGGTTATGGCTACACCTTC	CASSPQGGYGYTF
many	TRBV4-3	TRBJ1-3	-	15	TGCGCCAGCAGCCAAGCGACAGGAGCTGGAAACACCATATATTTT	CASSQATGAGNTIYF
-	TRBV6-2/TRBV6-3	TRBJ2-1	TRBD2	18	TGTGCCAGCAGTTACTCTTTTAGTGTGGGGGGGGTTCGGAATGAGCAGTTCTTC	CASSYSFSVGGVRNEQFF
many	TRBV12-3/TRBV12-4	TRBJ1-2	-	12	TGTGCCAGCGACTCCCGGGACTATGGCTACACCTTC	CASDSRDYGYTF
few	TRBV7-2	TRBJ2-3	TRBD1	14	TGTGCCAGCACCCCAGGGGGACGCACAGATACGCAGTATTTT	CASTPGGRTDTQYF